This TCR beta chain was sequenced during a study of T cells in Graves' hyperthyroidism and ophthalmopathy. V shed 3 bases, J shed 6 bases, and the junction held 2 bases outside the gene matches. Per germline, CDR1 SGHAT and CDR2 FQNNGV. The CDR3 sequence is 13 residues long. RNA transcripts provided the source from which TCR beta CDR3 regions were amplified. The HTBI primer set was used in a first-round RT-PCR of the TCR CDR3. Via MiXCR, TCRdb re-called the multiplex PCR reads, giving one row per CDR3 protein. The sample shows roughly 630,000 distinct CDR3 sequences, 15% to 19% of them seen only once. In this sample, this clonotype turned up many times.

The sequence was collected from a woman aged 25 to 45 with Graves' hyperthyroidism. Sequenced material: blood. The chain recombines TRBV11-2 with TRBJ2-1; 7 positions match TRBD1. DNA of the CDR3: TGTGCCAGCAGCTTTGGACAGGTCAATGAGCAGTTCTTC. As protein: CASSFGQVNEQFF.